The entry that follows covers one TCR beta chain sequence. The antigen is unknown. The junction shows a germline mismatch at one end, possibly a read error. TCR beta VDJ combinations and CDR3 sequences were profiled from genomic DNA. TCRdb used MiXCR to reprocess the reads, holding one entry per CDR3 protein. The sample has approximately 250,000 distinct CDR3 sequences; 82% are singletons. Patients who underwent sequencing had shown CD8+CD57+ cell expansion by flow cytometry. Severe acquired aplastic anemia was diagnosed in all patients. These data originate in a study of CD8+CD57+ T cells in acquired aplastic anemia. Background on the study: DNA from sorted CD4+ and CD8+ cells averaged approximately 2.9 ug. Study results and limitations: About 28 sequences, all CD8+ CDR3, were shared between patients and controls. Patients and healthy controls showed no significant CD8+ Simpson's diversity difference.

This clonotype was obtained from a human donor with aplastic anemia. Sequenced material: sorted CD4+, CD8+, or CD8+CD57+ T cells (not recorded which) from PBMCs.

In nucleotides, the CDR3 is TGTGCCACCAGCGAGTCGTACGAGCAAGAGCCCCAGTATTTC. Amino acids: CATSESYEQEPQYF. The chain combines TRBV2 with TRBJ2-5; no definite D call. The CDR3 runs 14 residues. CDR1 and CDR2 from the germline V gene are SNHLY and FYNNEI.